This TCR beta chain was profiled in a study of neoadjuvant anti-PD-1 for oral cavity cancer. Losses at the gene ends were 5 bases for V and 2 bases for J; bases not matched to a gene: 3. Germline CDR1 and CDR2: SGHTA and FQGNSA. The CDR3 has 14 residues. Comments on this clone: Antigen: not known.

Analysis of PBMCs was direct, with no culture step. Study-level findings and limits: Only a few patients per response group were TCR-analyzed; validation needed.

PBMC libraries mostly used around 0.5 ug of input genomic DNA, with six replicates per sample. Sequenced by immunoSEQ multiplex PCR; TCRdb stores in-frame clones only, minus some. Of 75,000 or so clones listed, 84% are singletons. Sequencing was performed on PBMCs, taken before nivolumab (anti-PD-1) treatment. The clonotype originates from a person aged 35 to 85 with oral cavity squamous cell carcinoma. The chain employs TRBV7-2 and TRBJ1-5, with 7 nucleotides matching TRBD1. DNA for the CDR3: TGTGCCAGCAGCATAACAGGGGGCAATCAGCCCCAGCATTTT. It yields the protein CASSITGGNQPQHF.